This T cell receptor beta chain was obtained from a study of T cell repertoires in cytomegalovirus infection. As for the study in general: It was the public TCR beta signatures that indicated both CMV infection and matching HLA type.

TCRdb re-analysed the reads in MiXCR, keeping a single row per CDR3 protein. Here the sample spans fewer than 250,000 distinct CDR3 sequences, under 25% being singletons. The germline gives CDR1 SGHTA, CDR2 FQGTGA. The CDR3 loop spans 14 amino acids. Study-level results: In two of eight donors, the top clonotype was HLA-C-restricted CMV-specific. Carriage of CMV together with the relevant HLA was identifiable through cumulative public TCR beta family frequency.

A remark on this clonotype: The antigen remains unidentified. Sequence at one end of the junction differs from germline and may be a read error.

Sequenced input: CD8+ T cells from PBMCs. This receptor was identified in a human donor in good health (CMV status not recorded). Some clones in this sample may be carry-over from other donors' samples. The chain combines TRBV7-3 with TRBJ1-4, with D possibly being TRBD1 (5 bases). CDR3 nucleotide sequence: TGTGCCGGCAGCCCGGGACCTAATAATGAAAAACTGTTTTTT. Its protein product is CAGSPGPNNEKLFF. Full variable domain (outside the CDR3, taken from reference TRBV7-3 and TRBJ1-4): GAGVSQTPSNKVTEKGKYVELRCDPISGHTALYWYRQSLGQGPEFLIYFQGTGAADDSGLPNDRFFAVRPEGSVSTLKIQRTERGDSAVYLCAGSPGPNNEKLFFGSGTQLSVL.